The entry below describes one T cell receptor (beta chain). This specimen comes from a study of shared T cell receptors in the human thymus. Method: immunoSEQ multiplex PCR; TCRdb's copy keeps in-frame clones and lacks some. Of hundreds of thousands of clones listed, approximately 87% are singletons. These data also featured in a second study, about human thymus T cells. From that study: Donation came from healthy Finnish infants having corrective surgery for congenital heart defects. Corrective heart surgery yielded the resections from which the thymus tissue came. Biased V and J segment usage appeared in thymus and peripheral blood.

The receptor was derived from a boy younger than two with a congenital heart defect. The sequencing input was thymocytes.

The CDR3 DNA sequence: TGTGCCAGCAGTGAAAGGGGACTAGCGGGCAACTACGAGCAGTACTTC. Amino acids: CASSERGLAGNYEQYF. The V call is TRBV2, the J call TRBJ2-7; 12 bases are a match to TRBD2. CDR1 and CDR2 from the germline V gene are SNHLY and FYNNEI. The CDR3 loop spans 16 amino acids. J gave up 3 bases and V 2 bases, and 5 bases lay outside the gene matches. Together with reference TRBV2 and TRBJ2-7, the CDR3 gives the full variable domain: EPEVTQTPSHQVTQMGQEVILRCVPISNHLYFYWYRQILGQKVEFLVSFYNNEISEKSEIFDDQFSVERPDGSNFTLKIRSTKLEDSAMYFCASSERGLAGNYEQYFGPGTRLTVT.